This entry is about one TCR beta chain. Its specificity is not known. The sample belongs to a study of radiation and T cells in renal cell carcinoma. Overall study findings and caveats: Pretreatment tumor biopsies were lacking, so baseline clonotypes are unknown. In blood, top tumor clones expanded by 2 weeks, shrinking by 4.

Germline CDR1 reads MRHNA; CDR2 reads SNTAGT. The CDR3 sequence is 16 residues long. V lost 3 bases, J lost 3 bases, and 9 bases stayed unmatched. The time point denotes: blood 4 weeks post-SBRT, at nephrectomy. Treatment of the sample: 15 Gy SBRT to primary tumor, nephrectomy 4 weeks later. Nephrectomy followed 15 Gy stereotactic body radiation by 4 weeks. The patient's renal cell carcinoma had clear cell pathology. Generated by immunoSEQ multiplex PCR, the TCRdb table keeps only in-frame clones and is missing some. This sample has roughly 58,000 clones, with about 74% found just once. The sequencing used blood, collected from a patient whose treatment included radiotherapy and nephrectomy. The clonotype was recovered from a man in his 60s with renal cell carcinoma. This chain links TRBV6-4 with TRBJ2-3, with TRBD2 matching over 7 bases. This chain's CDR3 is CASSDVGGSVTDTQYF. The CDR3 nucleotides read TGTGCCAGCAGTGATGTCGGCGGGAGTGTGACAGATACGCAGTATTTT.